The rows below give T cell receptor beta chains drawn from one sample of a study of blood T cell repertoires in COVID-19. The table came from immunoSEQ multiplex PCR; TCRdb's copy has only in-frame clones and leaves some out. This sample yields 130,000 or so clones, of which about 87% are seen a single time; about a tenth belongs to the top ten. The sample taken for sequencing was peripheral blood. The source is a man aged 50-60 years with acute or convalescent COVID-19. CDR3s include the opening cysteine and the closing phenylalanine or tryptophan. The order of the fields is clone size, D gene, V gene, J gene, CDR3 protein, CDR3 DNA. The D gene is left open where the match is weak. Only part of the rows carry a size: once, few, many, or a class if the clone is expanded.

clone_size: NA
d_call: NA
v_call: TRBV18
j_call: TRBJ2-5
cdr3_aa: CASSPPDGSETQYF
cdr3_nt: TGTGCCAGCTCACCACCGGACGGGAGCGAGACCCAGTACTTC

clone_size: NA
d_call: NA
v_call: TRBV19
j_call: TRBJ1-2
cdr3_aa: CASNGPGGRYGYTF
cdr3_nt: TGTGCCAGTAACGGTCCGGGAGGTCGATATGGCTACACCTTC

clone_size: NA
d_call: NA
v_call: TRBV4-1
j_call: TRBJ2-1
cdr3_aa: CASSQGAGLSYNEQFF
cdr3_nt: TGCGCCAGCAGCCAAGGTGCGGGGCTATCCTACAATGAGCAGTTCTTC

clone_size: NA
d_call: TRBD2
v_call: TRBV4-1
j_call: TRBJ2-1
cdr3_aa: CASSQVRGTSGSGQFF
cdr3_nt: TGCGCCAGCAGCCAAGTCCGGGGGACTAGCGGGAGCGGGCAGTTCTTC

clone_size: NA
d_call: TRBD1
v_call: TRBV2
j_call: TRBJ1-1
cdr3_aa: CASSTLRTGKNTEAFF
cdr3_nt: TGTGCCAGCAGTACATTAAGGACAGGGAAGAACACTGAAGCTTTCTTT

clone_size: NA
d_call: TRBD1
v_call: TRBV29-1
j_call: TRBJ1-1
cdr3_aa: CSATPPGQGVGAFF
cdr3_nt: TGCAGCGCTACTCCCCCGGGACAGGGCGTCGGAGCTTTCTTT

clone_size: NA
d_call: NA
v_call: TRBV19
j_call: TRBJ1-2
cdr3_aa: CASRPVGAAYGYTF
cdr3_nt: TGTGCCAGTCGACCAGTTGGGGCTGCCTATGGCTACACCTTC

clone_size: once
d_call: NA
v_call: TRBV6-5
j_call: TRBJ2-3
cdr3_aa: CASSYLASLDTQYF
cdr3_nt: TGTGCCAGCAGTTACCTAGCTTCTTTAGATACGCAGTATTTT

clone_size: NA
d_call: NA
v_call: TRBV9
j_call: TRBJ1-2
cdr3_aa: CASSVDGTANRDYGYTF
cdr3_nt: TGTGCCAGCAGCGTAGATGGGACCGCGAACAGGGACTATGGCTACACCTTC

clone_size: NA
d_call: NA
v_call: TRBV19
j_call: TRBJ1-3
cdr3_aa: CASISFGQRTGNTIYF
cdr3_nt: TGTGCCAGTATATCCTTCGGACAGAGGACTGGAAACACCATATATTTT

clone_size: once
d_call: NA
v_call: TRBV5-6
j_call: TRBJ1-2
cdr3_aa: CASSRTSYGYTF
cdr3_nt: TGTGCCAGCAGCAGGACTAGCTATGGCTACACCTTC

clone_size: NA
d_call: TRBD1
v_call: TRBV5-1
j_call: TRBJ2-6
cdr3_aa: CASSGTGGTGANVLTF
cdr3_nt: TGCGCCAGCAGCGGGACAGGGGGCACTGGGGCCAACGTCCTGACTTTC

clone_size: once
d_call: TRBD1
v_call: TRBV5-4
j_call: TRBJ2-7
cdr3_aa: CASSRDSHEQYF
cdr3_nt: TGTGCCAGCAGCCGGGACAGCCACGAGCAGTACTTC

clone_size: once
d_call: NA
v_call: TRBV6-1
j_call: TRBJ1-4
cdr3_aa: CASSEGEGIDEKLFF
cdr3_nt: TGTGCCAGCAGTGAAGGCGAGGGAATCGATGAAAAACTGTTTTTT

clone_size: once
d_call: NA
v_call: TRBV11-2
j_call: TRBJ1-6
cdr3_aa: CASSSDSQGSPLHF
cdr3_nt: TGTGCCAGCAGCTCGGACAGTCAGGGTTCACCCCTCCACTTT

clone_size: NA
d_call: NA
v_call: TRBV3-1/TRBV3-2
j_call: TRBJ1-1
cdr3_aa: CASSQVFTGVGIEAFF
cdr3_nt: TGTGCCAGCAGCCAAGTTTTCACAGGCGTTGGAATTGAAGCTTTCTTT

clone_size: NA
d_call: TRBD1
v_call: TRBV2
j_call: TRBJ1-2
cdr3_aa: CASSRGGTGHYGYTF
cdr3_nt: TGTGCCAGCAGCCGGGGGGGGACAGGGCACTATGGCTACACCTTC

clone_size: NA
d_call: TRBD1
v_call: TRBV6-6
j_call: TRBJ1-5
cdr3_aa: CASMLSGGGQPQHF
cdr3_nt: TGTGCCAGCATGTTGTCAGGGGGAGGCCAGCCCCAGCATTTT

clone_size: NA
d_call: TRBD1
v_call: TRBV7-2
j_call: TRBJ1-5
cdr3_aa: CASSHDRGPHQPQHF
cdr3_nt: TGTGCCAGCAGCCACGACAGGGGTCCCCATCAGCCCCAGCATTTT

clone_size: NA
d_call: TRBD1
v_call: TRBV20-1
j_call: TRBJ2-7
cdr3_aa: CSARTGREQYF
cdr3_nt: TGCAGTGCCAGGACAGGGCGCGAGCAGTACTTC

clone_size: NA
d_call: TRBD2
v_call: TRBV5-6
j_call: TRBJ2-7
cdr3_aa: CASSPPGTSIEQYF
cdr3_nt: TGTGCCAGCAGCCCTCCCGGGACTAGTATCGAGCAGTACTTC

clone_size: once
d_call: TRBD1
v_call: TRBV5-4
j_call: TRBJ1-1
cdr3_aa: CASSLDRGEAFF
cdr3_nt: TGTGCCAGCAGCCTGGACAGGGGAGAAGCTTTCTTT

clone_size: NA
d_call: NA
v_call: TRBV3-1/TRBV3-2
j_call: TRBJ1-6
cdr3_aa: CASSQRRDRSPLHF
cdr3_nt: TGTGCCAGCAGCCAAAGGAGGGATCGATCACCCCTCCACTTT

clone_size: NA
d_call: TRBD2
v_call: TRBV6-5
j_call: TRBJ2-2
cdr3_aa: CASKSGGAPGELFF
cdr3_nt: TGTGCCAGCAAAAGCGGGGGGGCCCCCGGGGAGCTGTTTTTT